The clone carrying this TCR beta chain was observed at least ten times. Its antigen is unidentified. The data derive from a study of CD8+CD57+ T cells in acquired aplastic anemia. As for the study in general: An average of 3.2 ug of DNA was obtained from sorted CD4+ and CD8+ cells. CD4+ cells from healthy donors averaged around 10 million reads. Overall study results and limits: Between patients and controls, CD8+ Simpson's diversity did not vary significantly. The same twenty-nine CD8+ CDR3 sequences occurred in patients and in controls.

Researchers used genomic DNA as the template to profile TCR beta VDJ and CDR3. Using its own MiXCR run on the reads, TCRdb lists one record per CDR3 protein. The sample contains about 180,000 distinct CDR3 sequences, about 47% of which appear only once. V was cut by 0 bases and J by 0 bases, with 6 bases left in between. This CDR3 comprises 15 residues. CDR1 is SGDLS, CDR2 YYNGEE, per germline. This TCR came from a human donor in good health. This chain joins TRBV9 and TRBJ2-2, with unresolved D. Sequencing was performed on sorted CD4+, CD8+, or CD8+CD57+ T cells (not recorded which) from PBMCs. CDR3 amino acids: CASSVDGSNTGELFF. DNA of the CDR3: TGTGCCAGCAGCGTAGACGGGTCGAACACCGGGGAGCTGTTTTTT.